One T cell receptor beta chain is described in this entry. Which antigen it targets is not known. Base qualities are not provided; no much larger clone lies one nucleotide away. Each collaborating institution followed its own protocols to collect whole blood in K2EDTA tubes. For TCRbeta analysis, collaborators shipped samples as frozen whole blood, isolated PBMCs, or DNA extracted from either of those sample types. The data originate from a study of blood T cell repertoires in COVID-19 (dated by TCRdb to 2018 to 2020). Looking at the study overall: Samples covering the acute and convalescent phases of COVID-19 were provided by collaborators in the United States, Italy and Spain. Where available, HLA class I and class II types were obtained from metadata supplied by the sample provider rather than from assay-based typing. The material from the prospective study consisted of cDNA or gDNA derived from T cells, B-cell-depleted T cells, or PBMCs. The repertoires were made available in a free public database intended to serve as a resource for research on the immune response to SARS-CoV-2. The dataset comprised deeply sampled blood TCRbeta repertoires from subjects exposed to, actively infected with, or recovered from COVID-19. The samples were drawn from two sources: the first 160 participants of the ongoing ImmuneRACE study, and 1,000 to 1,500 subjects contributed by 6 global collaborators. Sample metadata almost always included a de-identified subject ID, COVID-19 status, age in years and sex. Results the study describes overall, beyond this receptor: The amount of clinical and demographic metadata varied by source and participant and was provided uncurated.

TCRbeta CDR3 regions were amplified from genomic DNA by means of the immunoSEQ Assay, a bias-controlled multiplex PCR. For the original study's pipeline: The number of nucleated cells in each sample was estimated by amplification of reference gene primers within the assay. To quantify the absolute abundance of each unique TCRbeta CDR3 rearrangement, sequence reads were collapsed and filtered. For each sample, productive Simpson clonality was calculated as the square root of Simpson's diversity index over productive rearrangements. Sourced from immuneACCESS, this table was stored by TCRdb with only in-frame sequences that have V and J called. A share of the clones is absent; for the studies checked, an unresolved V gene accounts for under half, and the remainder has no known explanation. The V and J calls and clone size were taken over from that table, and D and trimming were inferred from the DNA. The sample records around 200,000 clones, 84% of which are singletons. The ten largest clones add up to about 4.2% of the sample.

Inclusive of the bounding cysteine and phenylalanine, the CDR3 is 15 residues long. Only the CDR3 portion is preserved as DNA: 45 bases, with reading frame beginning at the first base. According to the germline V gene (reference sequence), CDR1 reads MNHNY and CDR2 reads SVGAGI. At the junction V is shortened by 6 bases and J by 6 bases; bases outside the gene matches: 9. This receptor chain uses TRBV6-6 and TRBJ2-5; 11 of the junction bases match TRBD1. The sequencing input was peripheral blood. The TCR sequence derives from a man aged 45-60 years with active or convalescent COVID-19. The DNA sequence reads TGTGCCAGCAGCTCTGGACAGGGGGCGCGGAAGACCCAGTACTTC. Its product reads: CASSSGQGARKTQYF.